The 5 T cell receptor beta chains listed next were all sequenced from one sample in a study of CD8 T cells in Susac syndrome (dated by TCRdb to between 2018 and 2021). Preparation of the library involved the immunoSEQ multiplex PCR assay. RNA was extracted using the RNeasy kit, and roughly 0.45 to 1 microgram was reverse transcribed with random hexamers. The raw public reads went through TCRdb reprocessing: fastp at Q25, MiXCR clone calling, in-frame beta chains kept. Each CDR3 protein gets just one entry, which takes the most common genes and DNA from the rows behind it. The sample contains about 190,000 distinct CDR3 sequences, over 90% of them found a single time. Approximately 0.16% of the sample is taken by the ten largest. The sample taken for sequencing was CD8+ T cells from PBMCs. These receptors came from a human donor with Susac syndrome.

In DNA, the CDR3 is TGTGCCAGCAGTGAGACGGGTCAGGATGAGCAGTTCTTC. Translation gives CASSETGQDEQFF. The rearrangement uses TRBV6-4 and TRBJ2-1, with no clear D. There are 13 residues in the CDR3. Germline CDR1 is MRHNA and CDR2 is SNTAGT. Trimming pared 3 bases from V and 8 bases from J, leaving 11 bases between.

The chain carries TRBV5-1 and TRBJ2-7, with a weak D call TRBD2 (5 bases). The CDR3 has 14 residues. Germline V lookup: CDR1 SGHRS, CDR2 YFSETQ. V was pared by 0 bases and J by 1 base, with 8 bases between. The CDR3 spells CASSLERVSYEQYF. CDR3 nucleotides: TGCGCCAGCAGCTTGGAGAGGGTTTCCTACGAGCAGTACTTC.

The chain is built from TRBV11-2 and TRBJ2-6; TRBD1 matches 10 bases. The CDR3 consists of 19 residues. Germline CDR1 is SGHAT and CDR2 is FQNNGV. Trimming took 6 bases from V and 0 from J; bases not matched to a gene: 11. DNA for the CDR3: TGTGCCAGCAGGTCGGGACAGGGGACTCCCCACTCTGGGGCCAACGTCCTGACTTTC. It codes for CASRSGQGTPHSGANVLTF.

V gene TRBV4-2 combines with J gene TRBJ2-5; the match to TRBD1 covers 8 bases. Germline values: CDR1 LGHNA, CDR2 YNFKEQ. The CDR3 has 18 residues. J lost 4 bases, V lost 0 bases, and 13 bases had no gene match. The chain's CDR3 is CASSQEFNGQGWGETQYF. DNA of the CDR3: TGTGCCAGCAGCCAAGAATTTAACGGACAGGGCTGGGGAGAGACCCAGTACTTC.

J is TRBJ2-1 and V is TRBV9; D might be TRBD2 (5 bases). The V and J ends lost 3 bases and 5 bases respectively, with 12 bases between them. The CDR3 has 14 residues. CDR1 and CDR2 from the germline V gene are SGDLS and YYNGEE. As DNA, the CDR3 is TGTGCCAGCAGCGGGGCACGGGGTAACAATGAGCAGTTCTTC. Translated, it gives CASSGARGNNEQFF.